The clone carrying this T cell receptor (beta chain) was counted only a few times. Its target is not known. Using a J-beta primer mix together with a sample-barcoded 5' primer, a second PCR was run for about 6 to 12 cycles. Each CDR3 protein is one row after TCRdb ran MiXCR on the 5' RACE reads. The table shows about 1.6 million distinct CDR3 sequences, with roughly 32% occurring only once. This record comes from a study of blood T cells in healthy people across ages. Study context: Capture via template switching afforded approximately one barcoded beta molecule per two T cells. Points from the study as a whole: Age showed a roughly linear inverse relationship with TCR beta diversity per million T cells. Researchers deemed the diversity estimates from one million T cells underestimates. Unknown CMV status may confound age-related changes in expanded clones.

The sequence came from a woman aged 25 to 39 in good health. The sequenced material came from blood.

CDR3 amino acids: CSASSPSGSYEQYF. The CDR3 nucleotides are TGCAGTGCTAGTTCGCCTAGCGGGAGCTACGAGCAGTACTTC. This sequence joins TRBV20-1 and TRBJ2-7; 10 bases map to TRBD2. Germline-derived CDR1 and CDR2 are DFQATT and SNEGSKA (reference sequence). CDR3 length equals 14 residues. Trimming took 3 bases from V and 3 from J; bases not matched to a gene: 5.